The 15 T cell receptor beta chains below come from one sample, sequenced in a study of T cell responses to AZD1222 COVID-19 vaccine. This table comes from immunoSEQ multiplex PCR, and its TCRdb copy is limited to in-frame clones, with some not included. The sample has over 130,000 clones; more than 85% are singletons. The sample in question was peripheral blood, obtained 28 days after the second AZD1222 dose. These receptors were taken from an adult who received the AZD1222 COVID-19 vaccine.

V usage is TRBV10-3 and J usage is TRBJ2-5, with 7 bases matching TRBD1. J lost 2 bases, V lost 0 bases, and 3 bases had no gene match. The germline CDR1 and CDR2 sequences are ENHRY and SYGVKD. CDR3 length: 15 residues. The CDR3 loop is CAISESRDRQETQYF. The DNA for the CDR3 is TGTGCCATCAGTGAGTCCCGGGACAGACAAGAGACCCAGTACTTC.

The rearrangement links TRBV5-4 to TRBJ2-1; D gene ambiguous. The CDR3 consists of 16 residues. V dropped 4 bases and J dropped 1 base, with 15 bases sitting between them. Germline values: CDR1 SGHNT, CDR2 YYREEE (reference sequence). In DNA, the CDR3 is TGTGCCAGCAGCCTGGGATCCGGAACTTCCTACAATGAGCAGTTCTTC. Translated: CASSLGSGTSYNEQFF.

J is TRBJ1-5 and V is TRBV4-3; a weak D match, TRBD1 (6 bases). V was trimmed by 4 bases and J by 6 bases, leaving 10 bases between them. In germline, CDR1 is LGHNA, CDR2 YSLEER. The CDR3 is 13 residues long. This CDR3 is CASSPNRAQPQHF. In nucleotides, the CDR3 is TGCGCCAGCAGCCCCAACAGGGCTCAGCCCCAGCATTTT.

J is TRBJ2-2 and V is TRBV11-2; tentative D call: TRBD1 (6 bases). Germline V gene sequence: CDR1 SGHAT, CDR2 FQNNGV. The ends were cut back, 7 bases at V and 6 bases at J, with 18 bases in the middle. The CDR3 spans 15 residues. The CDR3 reads CASTPPGAEAGELFF. The CDR3 region has the DNA TGTGCCAGCACTCCTCCAGGGGCTGAAGCCGGGGAGCTGTTTTTT.

This chain uses TRBV29-1 with TRBJ2-3; tentatively, D is TRBD1 (5 bases). The CDR3 extends over 14 amino acids. V was trimmed by 7 bases and J by 0 bases, leaving 14 bases between them. Germline assignment: CDR1 SQVTM and CDR2 ANQGSEA. DNA for the CDR3: TGCAGCGCCGCCGTGACAGCTAGCACAGATACGCAGTATTTT. Translation gives CSAAVTASTDTQYF.

This sequence joins TRBV5-5 and TRBJ2-3; 10 bases match TRBD1. Germline V CDR1 and CDR2: SGHKS, YYEKEE (reference sequence). After removal of 3 bases from V and 1 base from J, the junction contained 8 bases not matched to a gene. The CDR3 is 17 amino acids. The CDR3 nucleotides are TGTGCCAGCAGCTCGACAGGGGGCGGTCTGGGCACAGATACGCAGTATTTT. It yields the protein CASSSTGGGLGTDTQYF. Together with reference TRBV5-5 and TRBJ2-3, the CDR3 gives the full variable domain: DAGVTQSPTHLIKTRGQQVTLRCSPISGHKSVSWYQQVLGQGPQFIFQYYEKEERGRGNFPDRFSARQFPNYSSELNVNALLLGDSALYLCASSSTGGGLGTDTQYFGPGTRLTVL.

V usage is TRBV27 and J usage is TRBJ2-5, with D possibly being TRBD1 (5 bases). The ends were cut back, 6 bases at V and 5 bases at J, with 16 bases in the middle. CDR1 MNHEY and CDR2 SMNVEV come from the germline V gene (reference sequence). The CDR3 runs 14 residues. CDR3 sequence: CASRLFRGGETQYF. The CDR3 DNA follows: TGTGCCAGCAGACTGTTTAGGGGCGGCGAGACCCAGTACTTC.

V usage is TRBV29-1 and J usage is TRBJ1-2; maybe TRBD1 (6 bases). The length of the CDR3 is 14 residues. Trimming removed 4 bases from V and 4 bases from J, with 16 bases in between. CDR1 is SQVTM, CDR2 ANQGSEA, per germline. The CDR3 nucleotides are TGCAGCGTTGTAGTACAGGGAAAAATCTATGGCTACACCTTC. It specifies CSVVVQGKIYGYTF.

The chain combines TRBV7-3 with TRBJ2-2; the match to TRBD1 covers 7 bases. Germline values: CDR1 SGHTA, CDR2 FQGTGA. V lost 5 bases, J lost 3 bases, and 3 bases stayed unmatched. The CDR3 has 14 residues. CDR3 nucleotide sequence: TGTGCCAGCAGCCTGACAGGGTACACCGGGGAGCTGTTTTTT. Residues: CASSLTGYTGELFF. Full variable domain (outside the CDR3, taken from reference TRBV7-3 and TRBJ2-2): GAGVSQTPSNKVTEKGKYVELRCDPISGHTALYWYRQSLGQGPEFLIYFQGTGAADDSGLPNDRFFAVRPEGSVSTLKIQRTERGDSAVYLCASSLTGYTGELFFGEGSRLTVL.

The table lists this clone with a few counts. This rearrangement joins TRBV19 to TRBJ1-6; D gene ambiguous. The CDR3 spans 13 residues. The germline CDR1 and CDR2 sequences are LNHDA and SQIVND (reference sequence). Trimming took 6 bases from V and 8 from J, leaving 11 bases between them. As DNA, the CDR3 is TGTGCCAGTAGCGCCGGGTACGATTCACCCCTCCACTTT. It yields the protein CASSAGYDSPLHF.

The chain uses TRBV7-3 and TRBJ2-7; 9 bases map to TRBD1. The V segment lost 2 bases and the J segment 5 bases; nucleotides outside the gene matches: 7. This CDR3 is 15 amino acids long. Germline V gene lookup returns CDR1 SGHTA and CDR2 FQGTGA. CDR3 in amino acids: CASSLLGGTGNEQYF. CDR3 coding DNA: TGTGCCAGCAGCTTATTGGGAGGGACAGGGAACGAGCAGTACTTC.

The rearrangement uses TRBV27 and TRBJ2-1, with D possibly being TRBD2 (6 bases). The CDR3 extends over 16 amino acids. V shed 5 bases and J shed 0 bases, with 14 bases lying between them. Germline CDR1 reads MNHEY; CDR2 reads SMNVEV (reference sequence). As DNA, the CDR3 is TGTGCCAGCAGTCTCTTAGGAGGGAGCTCCTACAATGAGCAGTTCTTC. Its protein product is CASSLLGGSSYNEQFF.

The V and J genes are TRBV28 and TRBJ1-5; D is undetermined. Trimming cost V 3 bases and J 9 bases, with 6 bases left between them. This CDR3 is 11 amino acids long. Germline V gene sequence: CDR1 MDHEN, CDR2 SYDVKM. This CDR3 reads CASSFGGPQHF. The DNA of the CDR3 is TGTGCCAGCAGTTTTGGAGGGCCCCAGCATTTT. Together with reference TRBV28 and TRBJ1-5, the CDR3 gives the full variable domain: DVKVTQSSRYLVKRTGEKVFLECVQDMDHENMFWYRQDPGLGLRLIYFSYDVKMKEKGDIPEGYSVSREKKERFSLILESASTNQTSMYLCASSFGGPQHFGDGTRLSIL.

The V gene is TRBV4-1, the J gene TRBJ1-2, with TRBD1 as a possible D gene (5 bases). The CDR3 loop spans 12 amino acids. V gave up 7 bases and J gave up 4 bases, with 10 bases separating them. In germline, CDR1 is MGHRA, CDR2 YSYEKL. The CDR3, as DNA: TGCGCCAGCAACCAGGGCTTCTATGGCTACACCTTC. Translated, it gives CASNQGFYGYTF.

V gene TRBV7-9 combines with J gene TRBJ1-2; a possible D gene is TRBD1 (6 bases). The germline V and J ends were trimmed by 0 bases and 4 bases, with 12 bases remaining between them. This CDR3 is built from 15 residues. Germline-derived CDR1 and CDR2 are SEHNR and FQNEAQ (reference sequence). The CDR3 DNA reads TGTGCCAGCAGCTTAGCAGGGGGAGGGCTCTATGGCTACACCTTC. Translated, it gives CASSLAGGGLYGYTF. Together with reference TRBV7-9 and TRBJ1-2, the CDR3 gives the full variable domain: DTGVSQNPRHKITKRGQNVTFRCDPISEHNRLYWYRQTLGQGPEFLTYFQNEAQLEKSRLLSDRFSAERPKGSFSTLEIQRTEQGDSAMYLCASSLAGGGLYGYTFGSGTRLTVV.